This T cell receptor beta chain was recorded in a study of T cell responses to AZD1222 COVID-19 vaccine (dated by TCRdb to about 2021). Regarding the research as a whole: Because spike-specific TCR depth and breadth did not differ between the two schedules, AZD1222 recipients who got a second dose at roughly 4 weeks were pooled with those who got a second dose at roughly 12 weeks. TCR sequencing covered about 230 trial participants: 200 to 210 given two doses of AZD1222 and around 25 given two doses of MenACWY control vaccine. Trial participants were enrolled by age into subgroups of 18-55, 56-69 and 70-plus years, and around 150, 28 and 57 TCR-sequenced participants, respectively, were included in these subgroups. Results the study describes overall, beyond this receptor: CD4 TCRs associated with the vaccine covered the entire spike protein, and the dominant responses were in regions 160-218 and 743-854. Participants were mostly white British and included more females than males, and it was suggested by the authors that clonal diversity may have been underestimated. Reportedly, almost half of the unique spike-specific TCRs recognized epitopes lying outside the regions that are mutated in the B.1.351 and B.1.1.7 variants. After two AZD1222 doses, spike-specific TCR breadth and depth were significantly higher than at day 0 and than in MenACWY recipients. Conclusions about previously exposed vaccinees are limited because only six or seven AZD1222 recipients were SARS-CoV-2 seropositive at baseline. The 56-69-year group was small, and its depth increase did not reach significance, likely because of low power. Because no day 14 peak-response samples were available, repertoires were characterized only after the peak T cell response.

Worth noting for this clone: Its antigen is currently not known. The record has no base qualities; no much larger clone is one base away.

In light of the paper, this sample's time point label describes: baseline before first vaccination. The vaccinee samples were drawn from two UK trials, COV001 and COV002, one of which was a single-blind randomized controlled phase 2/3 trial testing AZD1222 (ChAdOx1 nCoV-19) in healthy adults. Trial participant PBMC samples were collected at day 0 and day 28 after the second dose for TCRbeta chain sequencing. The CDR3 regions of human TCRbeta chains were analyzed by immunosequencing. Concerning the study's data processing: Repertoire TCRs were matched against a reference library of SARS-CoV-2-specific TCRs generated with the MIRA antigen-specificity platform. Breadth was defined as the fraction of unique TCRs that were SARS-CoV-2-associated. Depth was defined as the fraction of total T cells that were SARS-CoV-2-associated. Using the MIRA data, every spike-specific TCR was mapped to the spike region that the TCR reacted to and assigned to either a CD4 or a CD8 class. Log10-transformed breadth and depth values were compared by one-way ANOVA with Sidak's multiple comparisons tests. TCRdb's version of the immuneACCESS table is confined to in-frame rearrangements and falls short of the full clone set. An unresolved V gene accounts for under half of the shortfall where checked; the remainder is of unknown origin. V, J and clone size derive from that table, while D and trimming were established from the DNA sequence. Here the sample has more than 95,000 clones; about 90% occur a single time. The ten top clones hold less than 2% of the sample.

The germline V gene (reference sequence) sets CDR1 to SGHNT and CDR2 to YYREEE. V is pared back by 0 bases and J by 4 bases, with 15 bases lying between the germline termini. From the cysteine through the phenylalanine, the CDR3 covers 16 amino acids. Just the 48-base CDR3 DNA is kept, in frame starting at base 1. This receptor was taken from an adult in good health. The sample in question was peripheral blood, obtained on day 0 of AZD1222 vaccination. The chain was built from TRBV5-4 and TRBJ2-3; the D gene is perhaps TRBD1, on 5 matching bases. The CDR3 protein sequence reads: CASSLAPGRDADTQYF. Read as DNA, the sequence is TGTGCCAGCAGCTTGGCTCCGGGCAGGGATGCAGATACGCAGTATTTT.